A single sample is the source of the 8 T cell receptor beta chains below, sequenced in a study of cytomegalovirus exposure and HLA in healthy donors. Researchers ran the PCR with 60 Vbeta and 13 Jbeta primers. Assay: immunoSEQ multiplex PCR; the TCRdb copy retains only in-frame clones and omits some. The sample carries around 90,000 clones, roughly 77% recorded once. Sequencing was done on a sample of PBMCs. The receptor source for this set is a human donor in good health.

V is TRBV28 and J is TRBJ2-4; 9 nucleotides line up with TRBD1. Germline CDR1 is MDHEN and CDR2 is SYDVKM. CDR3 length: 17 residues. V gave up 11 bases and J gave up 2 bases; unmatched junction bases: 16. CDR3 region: CAVVDRGNMGTKNIQYF. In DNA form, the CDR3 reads TGTGCCGTGGTGGACAGGGGAAATATGGGTACCAAAAACATTCAGTACTTC.

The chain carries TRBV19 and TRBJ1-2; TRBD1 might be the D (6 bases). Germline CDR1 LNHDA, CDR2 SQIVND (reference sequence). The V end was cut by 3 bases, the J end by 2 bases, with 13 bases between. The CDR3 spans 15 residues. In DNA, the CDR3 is TGTGCCAGTAGTATGCCGGGACACCTAAACTATGGCTACACCTTC. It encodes CASSMPGHLNYGYTF.

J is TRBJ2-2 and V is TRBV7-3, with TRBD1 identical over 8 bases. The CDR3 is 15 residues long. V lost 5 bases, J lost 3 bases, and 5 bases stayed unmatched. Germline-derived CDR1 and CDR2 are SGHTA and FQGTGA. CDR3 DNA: TGTGCCAGCAGCGGGACAGGCGGTGACACCGGGGAGCTGTTTTTT. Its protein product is CASSGTGGDTGELFF.

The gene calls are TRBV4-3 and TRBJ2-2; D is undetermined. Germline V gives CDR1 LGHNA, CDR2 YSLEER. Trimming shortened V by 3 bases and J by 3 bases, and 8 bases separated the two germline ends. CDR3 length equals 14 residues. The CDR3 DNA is TGCGCCAGCAGCCACCGCGAGGACACCGGGGAGCTGTTTTTT. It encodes CASSHREDTGELFF.

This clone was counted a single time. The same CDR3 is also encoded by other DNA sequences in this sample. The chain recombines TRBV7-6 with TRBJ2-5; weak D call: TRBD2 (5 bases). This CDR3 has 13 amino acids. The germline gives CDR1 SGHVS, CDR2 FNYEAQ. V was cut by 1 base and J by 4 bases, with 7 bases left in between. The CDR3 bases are TGTGCCAGCAGCTTAGGAGGAGGAGAGACCCAGTACTTC. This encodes CASSLGGGETQYF.

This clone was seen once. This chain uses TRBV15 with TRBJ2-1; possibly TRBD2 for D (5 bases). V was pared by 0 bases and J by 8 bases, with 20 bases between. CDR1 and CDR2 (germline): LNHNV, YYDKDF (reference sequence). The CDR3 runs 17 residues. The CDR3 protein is CATSRERTWTLPDEQFF. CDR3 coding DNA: TGTGCCACCAGCAGAGAACGGACCTGGACTCTCCCCGATGAGCAGTTCTTC.

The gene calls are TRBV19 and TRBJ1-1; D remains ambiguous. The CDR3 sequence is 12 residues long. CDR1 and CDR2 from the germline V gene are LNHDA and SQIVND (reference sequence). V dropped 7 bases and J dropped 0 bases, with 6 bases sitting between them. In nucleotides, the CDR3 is TGTGCCAGTACACAGATGAACACTGAAGCTTTCTTT. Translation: CASTQMNTEAFF.

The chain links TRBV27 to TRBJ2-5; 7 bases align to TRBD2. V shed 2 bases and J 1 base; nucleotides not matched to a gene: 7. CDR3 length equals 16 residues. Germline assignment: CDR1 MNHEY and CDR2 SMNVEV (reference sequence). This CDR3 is CASSLMGGISQETQYF. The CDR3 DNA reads TGTGCCAGCAGTTTAATGGGAGGGATATCCCAAGAGACCCAGTACTTC.